Detailed here is one TCR beta chain. Its antigen remains unidentified. 60 Vbeta and 13 Jbeta primers were used in PCR. Some clones are missing from TCRdb's copy, which holds only in-frame ones; the method was immunoSEQ multiplex PCR. The sample has under 300,000 clones, 80% to 85% seen once. The sample belongs to a study of cytomegalovirus exposure and HLA in healthy donors. About the study: Earlier, 150 million to 200 million T cells were analyzed, and 117 million unique TCR beta sequences were found among them. Study results and limitations: In a later analysis, V- and J-gene trimming of beta chains associated with a DCLRE1C missense variant, replicated independently.

The germline CDR1 and CDR2 sequences are LNHDA and SQIVND (reference sequence). The CDR3 sequence is 16 residues long. V gave up 5 bases and J gave up 3 bases, with 17 bases separating them. This clonotype was obtained from a woman aged 55-75 years in good health and CMV-seropositive. Source material: PBMCs. The rearrangement joins TRBV19 to TRBJ1-5; D remains unclear. The CDR3 DNA reads TGTGCCAGTAGTCAAAGGCGAGGGCGCGTCAATCAGCCCCAGCATTTT. It translates to CASSQRRGRVNQPQHF.